The following is a TCR beta chain sequence with its context. Its cognate antigen is unknown. TCRdb fed the reads into MiXCR, producing one record per CDR3 protein. The sample consists of 7,500 to 9,000 distinct CDR3 sequences, roughly 49% of them appearing once. This entry belongs to a study of T cell repertoires in cytomegalovirus infection. Study summary: CMV infection and matching HLA type were both indicated by public TCR beta signatures. Whole-study results and caveats: Adding up the frequency of public TCR beta families identified people who carried CMV plus the relevant HLA. CMV-specific TCR beta clonotypes restricted by HLA-C were the ones dominating the ex vivo response.

The trim removed 5 bases at V and 7 bases at J, leaving 5 bases unmatched. The CDR3 extends over 13 amino acids. CDR1 is SGHTA and CDR2 is FQGNSA in the germline V gene. The source is a human donor in good health (CMV status not recorded). Some clones in this sample may be carry-over from other donors' samples. The V gene is TRBV7-2, the J gene TRBJ1-2, with 9 bases matching TRBD1. The sequenced sample consisted of PBMCs, sequenced either directly or after in vitro stimulation (not recorded which). The CDR3 nucleotides are TGTGCCAGCAGCCCACAGGGGGCATCTGGCTACACCTTC. Its protein product is CASSPQGASGYTF.